The text below deals with one T cell receptor beta chain. Trimming took 3 bases from V and 4 from J, leaving 15 bases between them. Germline loops: CDR1 LNHDA, CDR2 SQIVND (reference sequence). The length of the CDR3 is 15 residues. These data come from a study of cytomegalovirus exposure and HLA in healthy donors. The study ran its PCR with 60 Vbeta and 13 Jbeta primers. Produced via immunoSEQ multiplex PCR; TCRdb's table is partial and in-frame only. This sample has approximately 160,000 clones, with around 78% found just once. The TCR sequence derives from a man aged 40-55 years in good health and CMV-seronegative. V usage is TRBV19 and J usage is TRBJ1-1; a possible D gene is TRBD1 (6 bases). The sequenced sample was PBMCs. CDR3 region: CASSILQGLTTEAFF. Written as DNA, the CDR3 is TGTGCCAGTAGTATTCTTCAGGGGTTGACCACTGAAGCTTTCTTT.